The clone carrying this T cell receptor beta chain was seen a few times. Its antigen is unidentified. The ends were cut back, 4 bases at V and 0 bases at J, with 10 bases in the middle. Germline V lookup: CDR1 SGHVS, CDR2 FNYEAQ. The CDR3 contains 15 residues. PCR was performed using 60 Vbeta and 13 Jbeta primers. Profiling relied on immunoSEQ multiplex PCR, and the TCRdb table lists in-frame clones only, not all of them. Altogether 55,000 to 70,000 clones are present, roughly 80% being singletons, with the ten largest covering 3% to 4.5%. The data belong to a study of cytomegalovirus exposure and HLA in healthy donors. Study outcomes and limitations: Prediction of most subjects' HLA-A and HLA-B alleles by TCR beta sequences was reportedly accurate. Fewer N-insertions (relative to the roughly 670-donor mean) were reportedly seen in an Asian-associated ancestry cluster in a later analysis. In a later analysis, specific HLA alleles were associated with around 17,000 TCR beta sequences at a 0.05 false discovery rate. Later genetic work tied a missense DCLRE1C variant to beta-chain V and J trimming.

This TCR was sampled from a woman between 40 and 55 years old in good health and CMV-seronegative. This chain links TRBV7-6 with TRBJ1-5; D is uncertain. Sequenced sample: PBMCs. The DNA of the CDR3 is TGTGCCAGCAGCTCTAGTCCCTATAGCAATCAGCCCCAGCATTTT. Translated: CASSSSPYSNQPQHF. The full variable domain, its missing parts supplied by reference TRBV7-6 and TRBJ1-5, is GAGVSQSPRYKVTKRGQDVALRCDPISGHVSLYWYRQALGQGPEFLTYFNYEAQQDKSGLPNDRFSAERPEGSISTLTIQRTEQRDSAMYRCASSSSPYSNQPQHFGDGTRLSIL.